A single sample gave rise to the 8 T cell receptor beta chains below, sequenced in a study of cytotoxic CD8 clonotypes in ibrutinib-treated CLL. This table comes from immunoSEQ multiplex PCR, and its TCRdb copy is limited to in-frame clones, with some not included. Here the sample spans approximately 340,000 clones, about 64% being singletons. Sequenced material: PBMCs, taken after 36 months of ibrutinib treatment. These receptors all stem from a human donor with chronic lymphocytic leukemia.

The count of this clone is one. The V gene is TRBV5-6, the J gene TRBJ2-7, with D unclear. Looked up from germline, CDR1 is SGHDT and CDR2 is YYEEEE. V was cut by 4 bases and J by 2 bases, with 19 bases left in between. The CDR3 spans 16 residues. CDR3 in DNA: TGTGCCAGCAGCACCCCACCTGTGCAGAGACCCTACGAGCAGTACTTC. Translated, it gives CASSTPPVQRPYEQYF.

This clone was counted only a few times. This chain links TRBV4-2 with TRBJ2-3, with 11 positions matching TRBD2. The CDR3 is made up of 16 amino acids. V gave up 1 base and J gave up 4 bases; unmatched junction bases: 4. Germline V CDR1 and CDR2: LGHNA, YNFKEQ. As DNA, the CDR3 is TGTGCCAGCAGCCAAGTTACTAGCGGGGGTGCAGATACGCAGTATTTT. Translating it yields CASSQVTSGGADTQYF.

This rearrangement joins TRBV6-1 to TRBJ2-1; 16 bases match TRBD2. Germline CDR1 MNHNS, CDR2 SASEGT. The CDR3 extends over 20 amino acids. V lost 4 bases and J lost 6; bases outside the gene matches: 15. The CDR3 DNA is TGTGCCAGCAGTGCACTGGGACTAGCGGGGGGGCCACCTTCTCGCAATGAGCAGTTCTTC. Translation gives CASSALGLAGGPPSRNEQFF.

The rearrangement links TRBV15 to TRBJ2-1; TRBD2 matches 9 bases. The CDR3 spans 17 residues. V trimming: 0 bases; J trimming: 8 bases; junction bases outside the gene matches: 11. Per germline, CDR1 LNHNV and CDR2 YYDKDF (reference sequence). The CDR3 bases are TGTGCCACCAGCAGAGAAGTGGCTAGCGGGATTCGGGATGAGCAGTTCTTC. Translated: CATSREVASGIRDEQFF. The entire variable domain, with the rest obtained from reference TRBV15 and TRBJ2-1, is as follows: DAMVIQNPRYQVTQFGKPVTLSCSQTLNHNVMYWYQQKSSQAPKLLFHYYDKDFNNEADTPDNFQSRRPNTSFCFLDIRSPGLGDTAMYLCATSREVASGIRDEQFFGPGTRLTVL.

The chain recombines TRBV7-9 with TRBJ2-5; TRBD2 matches 9 bases. The CDR3 is 15 amino acids. Germline V gives CDR1 SEHNR, CDR2 FQNEAQ (reference sequence). Trimming at V came to 0 bases and at J to 2 bases, leaving 1 base not matched to a gene. CDR3 residues: CASSLAGLAQETQYF. The CDR3 coding sequence is TGTGCCAGCAGCTTAGCGGGACTAGCTCAAGAGACCCAGTACTTC.

The rearrangement links TRBV9 to TRBJ1-1; D is unclear. Trimming removed 3 bases from V and 6 bases from J, with 18 bases in between. This CDR3 comprises 15 residues. In germline, CDR1 is SGDLS, CDR2 YYNGEE. In DNA form, the CDR3 reads TGTGCCAGCAGCGCAACCCGAGCGGGTGGGGCTGAAGCTTTCTTT. The encoded protein is CASSATRAGGAEAFF.

The table lists this clone with a count of one. As DNA, the CDR3 is TGTGCTAGTGGTTTGAACCCCATAACAGATTCACCCCTCCACTTT. Encoded protein: CASGLNPITDSPLHF. This rearrangement joins TRBV12-5 to TRBJ1-6, with D unclear. Trimming took 2 bases from V and 8 from J, leaving 13 bases between them. CDR3 length: 15 amino acids. The germline gives CDR1 LGHNT, CDR2 FRNRAP.

In its sample, this clone was seen once. The chain employs TRBV5-5 and TRBJ1-2; D not resolved. The CDR3 spans 15 residues. V dropped 0 bases and J dropped 5 bases, with 14 bases sitting between them. Looked up from germline, CDR1 is SGHKS and CDR2 is YYEKEE (reference sequence). CDR3 DNA: TGTGCCAGCAGCTTGGAGGCGGGATCCAGTTATGGCTACACCTTC. Its translation: CASSLEAGSSYGYTF.